This T cell receptor beta chain was recorded in a study of blood T cells in healthy people across ages. The ends were cut back, 0 bases at V and 3 bases at J, with 18 bases in the middle. This CDR3 is built from 17 residues. Germline loops: CDR1 MNHEY, CDR2 SMNVEV (reference sequence). For the second PCR, which ran for roughly 7 to 11 cycles, a sample-barcoded 5' primer and a J-beta primer mix were used. MiXCR, run by TCRdb on the 5' RACE reads, gives a single entry per CDR3 protein. The profile shows under 2 million distinct CDR3 sequences, 34% of them singletons. The origin of this receptor is a young woman in good health. The chain combines TRBV27 with TRBJ2-7; D might be TRBD2 (6 bases). Sequenced sample: blood. This chain's CDR3 is CASSLSWGDFPDYEQYF. CDR3 bases: TGTGCCAGCAGTTTATCCTGGGGGGACTTTCCTGACTACGAGCAGTACTTC.